What follows are 7 T cell receptor beta chains derived from one specimen sequenced in a study of blood T cell repertoires in COVID-19. Method: immunoSEQ multiplex PCR; TCRdb's copy keeps in-frame clones and lacks some. The data show around 72,000 clones, around 88% seen once. Material for sequencing was peripheral blood. These receptor sequences come from an older woman with acute or convalescent COVID-19.

V and J are TRBV5-5 and TRBJ2-7; 8 positions match TRBD1. Looked up from germline, CDR1 is SGHKS and CDR2 is YYEKEE (reference sequence). The V segment lost 0 bases and the J segment 1 base; nucleotides outside the gene matches: 9. CDR3 length equals 17 residues. The CDR3 is CASSLGGWDRSSYEQYF. The DNA of the CDR3 is TGTGCCAGCAGCTTGGGGGGATGGGACAGGAGTTCCTACGAGCAGTACTTC.

The rearrangement links TRBV20-1 to TRBJ1-1; D uncertain. CDR3 size: 10 residues. With 2 bases removed from V and 10 bases from J, the gap between germline ends came to 8 bases. Germline-derived CDR1 and CDR2 are DFQATT and SNEGSKA (reference sequence). The CDR3 nucleotides read TGCAGTGCTAGATTCGAGGGAGCTTTCTTT. Encoded protein: CSARFEGAFF.

The rearrangement joins TRBV3-1 (or the pseudogene TRBV3-2) to TRBJ1-2, with no clear D. Trimming pared 1 base from V and 8 bases from J, leaving 11 bases between. The CDR3 has 13 residues. In germline, CDR1 is LGHDT, CDR2 YNNKEL (reference sequence). The CDR3 DNA reads as TGTGCCAGCAGCCAAGGGGCCCTGGGCGGCTACACCTTC. Translating it yields CASSQGALGGYTF.

A note on this clone: The identical CDR3 is also encoded by other nucleotide sequences in the sample. The chain combines TRBV28 with TRBJ1-5; 7 nucleotides agree with TRBD1. The CDR3 contains 16 residues. The V gene end was trimmed by 2 bases and the J gene end by 1 base; junction bases not matched to a gene: 5. The germline CDR1 and CDR2 sequences are MDHEN and SYDVKM. The CDR3, as DNA: TGTGCCAGCAGTTTAGTACGGACAGGAAGCAATCAGCCCCAGCATTTT. It is translated as CASSLVRTGSNQPQHF.

J is TRBJ1-2 and V is TRBV5-5, with D unresolved. The CDR3 contains 13 residues. Looked up from germline, CDR1 is SGHKS and CDR2 is YYEKEE (reference sequence). V was trimmed by 4 bases and J by 3 bases, leaving 10 bases between them. CDR3 residues: CASSPGPHYGYTF. DNA of the CDR3: TGTGCCAGCAGCCCAGGTCCGCACTATGGCTACACCTTC.

J is TRBJ2-1 and V is TRBV28; the match to TRBD2 covers 8 bases. Germline V CDR1 and CDR2: MDHEN, SYDVKM. This CDR3 region has 17 residues. V lost 3 bases and J lost 5; bases outside the gene matches: 12. The CDR3 reads CASSLSPYSGANNEQFF. CDR3 nucleotide sequence: TGTGCCAGCAGTTTGTCGCCCTATAGCGGGGCTAACAATGAGCAGTTCTTC.

The chain joins TRBV28 to TRBJ1-2; possible D gene TRBD1, 6 bases. Trimming left V 6 bases short and J 8 bases short, with 19 bases between. Germline-derived CDR1 and CDR2 are MDHEN and SYDVKM. The CDR3 consists of 14 residues. The CDR3 DNA sequence: TGTGCCAGCAGCCTAGCCCGGGACACTAAAGGCTACACCTTC. Translating it yields CASSLARDTKGYTF.